These 24 T cell receptor beta chains originate from one sample sequenced in a study of T cells in Graves' hyperthyroidism and ophthalmopathy. What was amplified from RNA transcripts were TCR beta CDR3 regions. HTBI primers were the set used in a first-round RT-PCR of the TCR CDR3. TCRdb redid the calling of the multiplex PCR reads with MiXCR, one entry per CDR3 protein. The sample lists about 210,000 distinct CDR3 sequences, about a sixth seen once, with roughly 50% in the top ten. Sequenced input: blood. The receptors shown here come from a man over 45 with Graves' hyperthyroidism.

The chain joins TRBV28 to TRBJ2-7, with D possibly matching TRBD1 (8 bases). Trimming pared 5 bases from V and 7 bases from J, leaving 21 bases between. The germline V gene encodes CDR1 MDHEN and CDR2 SYDVKM. This CDR3 is 15 amino acids long. The DNA of the CDR3 is TGTGCCAGCAGTGAGGACAGGGAGGGAGAGTGGGAGCAGTACTTC. Translated: CASSEDREGEWEQYF. Complete variable domain (other parts from reference TRBV28 and TRBJ2-7): DVKVTQSSRYLVKRTGEKVFLECVQDMDHENMFWYRQDPGLGLRLIYFSYDVKMKEKGDIPEGYSVSREKKERFSLILESASTNQTSMYLCASSEDREGEWEQYFGPGTRLTVT.

CDR3 region: CASSLDSMGAFF. For the CDR3, the DNA is TGTGCCAGCAGCTTGGATTCCATGGGAGCTTTCTTT. The V call is TRBV5-8, the J call TRBJ1-1; D remains ambiguous. The germline V gene has CDR1 SGHTS and CDR2 YDEGEE. This CDR3 spans 12 amino acids. Trimming took off 0 bases at V and 10 bases at J, with 10 bases between the two ends.

Many counts were recorded for this clonotype. The genes are TRBV6-9 and TRBJ2-1; TRBD1 matches 7 bases. The CDR3 length is 14 residues. CDR1 MNHGY and CDR2 SVAAGI come from the germline V gene. Germline trimming cut 2 bases from V and 6 bases from J; bases unmatched to any gene: 4. CDR3 region: CASSYVAGGNEQFF. The CDR3 DNA reads as TGTGCCAGCAGTTATGTGGCAGGGGGCAATGAGCAGTTCTTC.

The rearrangement joins TRBV9 to TRBJ2-1, with D perhaps TRBD2 (5 bases). CDR3 size: 14 residues. Trimming took 0 bases from V and 9 from J, leaving 13 bases between them. Germline V gene data show CDR1 as SGDLS and CDR2 as YYNGEE. The CDR3 sequence is CASSVGGSGGEQFF. CDR3 DNA sequence: TGTGCCAGCAGCGTAGGAGGGAGCGGTGGTGAGCAGTTCTTC.

The table lists this clonotype with many counts. The chain carries TRBV9 and TRBJ2-4, with 11 bases matching TRBD1. Germline CDR1 and CDR2: SGDLS and YYNGEE. V lost 4 bases, J lost 6 bases, and 9 bases stayed unmatched. This CDR3 has 16 amino acids. The CDR3 DNA reads as TGTGCCAGCAGCACCTCAGGACAGGGGGCTGGAAACATTCAGTACTTC. This gives the protein CASSTSGQGAGNIQYF.

This chain links TRBV19 with TRBJ2-2; D remains unclear. The CDR3 runs 14 residues. Per the germline V gene, CDR1 is LNHDA and CDR2 is SQIVND (reference sequence). Trimming took 1 base from V and 4 from J, leaving 7 bases between them. The CDR3 nucleotides read TGTGCCAGTAGTATAGTTCGCGGCACCGGGGAGCTGTTTTTT. The encoded protein is CASSIVRGTGELFF.

The chain recombines TRBV15 with TRBJ2-1, with D tentatively TRBD1 (6 bases). Germline V gene sequence: CDR1 LNHNV, CDR2 YYDKDF (reference sequence). This CDR3 has 13 amino acids. V was clipped by 2 bases and J by 9 bases, with 11 bases between them. CDR3: CATSRRRGIEQFF. DNA of the CDR3: TGTGCCACCAGCAGACGCAGGGGCATTGAGCAGTTCTTC.

The chain recombines TRBV30 with TRBJ1-2; D not resolved. V was clipped by 2 bases and J by 8 bases, with 12 bases between them. There are 12 residues in the CDR3. Germline CDR1 reads GTSNPN; CDR2 reads SVGIG (reference sequence). Here the CDR3 reads CAWSPNLGGYTF. The CDR3 nucleotides read TGTGCCTGGAGTCCGAACCTGGGGGGCTACACCTTC.

The sample holds many counts of this clonotype. The chain couples TRBV7-2 to TRBJ2-7; D ambiguous. CDR1 and CDR2 (germline): SGHTA, FQGNSA. This CDR3 is 12 amino acids long. Trimming left V 3 bases short and J 4 bases short, with 7 bases between. The CDR3 region has the DNA TGTGCCAGCAGCTTCGACCAGTACGAGCAGTACTTC. This codes for CASSFDQYEQYF.

This clonotype was picked up one time. J is TRBJ1-5 and V is TRBV12-5, with a possible D match to TRBD1 (5 bases). Trimming cost V 0 bases and J 3 bases, with 12 bases left between them. The CDR3 is 16 amino acids. CDR1 LGHNT and CDR2 FRNRAP come from the germline V gene. CDR3 residues: CASGLVLGRVNQPQHF. In nucleotides, the CDR3 is TGTGCTAGTGGTTTGGTACTAGGCAGGGTCAATCAGCCCCAGCATTTT.

The V call is TRBV5-1, the J call TRBJ1-1, with a possible D match to TRBD1 (6 bases). V dropped 6 bases and J dropped 7 bases, with 13 bases sitting between them. The CDR3 spans 12 residues. Germline-derived CDR1 and CDR2 are SGHRS and YFSETQ. CDR3 sequence: CASTGGRGEAFF. The CDR3 region has the DNA TGCGCCAGCACGGGGGGGCGGGGTGAAGCTTTCTTT.

This clonotype was picked up many times. V usage is TRBV11-1 and J usage is TRBJ2-7, with 8 nucleotides matching TRBD2. Germline lookup yields CDR1 SGHAT and CDR2 FQDESV (reference sequence). There are 14 residues in the CDR3. The ends lost 5 bases at V and 1 base at J; junction bases unmatched: 4. The CDR3 protein is CASSVSGTSYEQYF. The CDR3 nucleotides read TGTGCCAGCAGCGTTAGCGGGACATCCTACGAGCAGTACTTC.

By share of the sample, this clonotype is medium-sized (0.01 to 0.1%). The rearrangement joins TRBV30 to TRBJ2-1; weak D call: TRBD1 (6 bases). The CDR3 length is 13 residues. V was pared by 4 bases and J by 8 bases, with 15 bases between. Per germline, CDR1 GTSNPN and CDR2 SVGIG (reference sequence). CDR3 in DNA: TGTGCCTGGATCGCGGACAGTGGGGATGAGCAGTTCTTC. It codes for CAWIADSGDEQFF.

This clonotype was seen repeatedly, ten times or more. This chain joins TRBV3-1 and TRBJ2-1; TRBD2 agrees at 7 bases. There are 13 residues in the CDR3. Germline CDR1 reads LGHDT; CDR2 reads YNNKEL (reference sequence). V was clipped by 1 base and J by 9 bases; unmatched bases: 3. This CDR3 is CASSQVGGVEQFF. The CDR3 nucleotides are TGTGCCAGCAGCCAAGTGGGAGGGGTTGAGCAGTTCTTC.

In this sample, this clonotype turned up many times. This chain links TRBV12-3 or TRBV12-4 with TRBJ2-5, with TRBD1 matching over 8 bases. This CDR3 has 16 amino acids. Trimming removed 5 bases from V and 0 bases from J; junction bases left unmatched: 8. The CDR3 protein is CASSPGTGQHQETQYF. The CDR3 DNA follows: TGTGCCAGCAGTCCTGGGACAGGACAACACCAAGAGACCCAGTACTTC.

A few counts support this clonotype. This chain joins TRBV20-1 and TRBJ2-7, with D possibly being TRBD2 (5 bases). Germline CDR1 DFQATT, CDR2 SNEGSKA (reference sequence). The germline V and J ends were trimmed by 1 base and 2 bases, with 12 bases remaining between them. CDR3 length: 14 amino acids. The CDR3 DNA reads as TGCAGTGCTAGAGGGGAGCAGACCCCCTACGAGCAGTACTTC. Translated: CSARGEQTPYEQYF.

This clonotype was seen a single time. The chain carries TRBV5-1 and TRBJ2-4; D not certain. Trimming removed 5 bases at V and 2 bases at J, with 11 bases between. The CDR3 is 14 amino acids. CDR1 is SGHRS and CDR2 is YFSETQ in the germline V gene. The CDR3 DNA sequence: TGCGCCAGCAGATTTGAGAGCCCCAAAAACATTCAGTACTTC. The encoded protein is CASRFESPKNIQYF.

The rearrangement joins TRBV5-1 to TRBJ2-4, with D uncertain. The CDR3 spans 14 residues. With 0 bases removed from V and 6 bases from J, the gap between germline ends came to 10 bases. Germline V lookup: CDR1 SGHRS, CDR2 YFSETQ. The CDR3: CASSLGTFLNIQYF. For the CDR3, the DNA is TGCGCCAGCAGCTTGGGCACTTTCTTAAACATTCAGTACTTC.

This clonotype was counted at least ten times. The chain is built from TRBV3-1 and TRBJ1-1, with D perhaps TRBD1 (6 bases). Trimming took off 2 bases at V and 10 bases at J, with 17 bases between the two ends. CDR1 and CDR2 (germline): LGHDT, YNNKEL (reference sequence). The CDR3 has 14 amino acids. DNA for the CDR3: TGTGCCAGCAGCCAACCACCTACAGGGTGGGGAGCTTTCTTT. Protein: CASSQPPTGWGAFF.

This clonotype appeared many times. V is TRBV18 and J is TRBJ2-1, with D tentatively TRBD2 (6 bases). V gave up 3 bases and J gave up 8 bases, with 8 bases separating them. Germline assignment: CDR1 KGHSH and CDR2 LQKENI. The CDR3 sequence is 12 residues long. The CDR3, as DNA: TGTGCCAGCTCACCTCAGCGGGATGAGCAGTTCTTC. It specifies CASSPQRDEQFF.

There are many counts of this clonotype. The V call is TRBV7-2, the J call TRBJ2-1, with 9 bases matching TRBD1. The CDR3 runs 16 residues. Germline assignment: CDR1 SGHTA and CDR2 FQGNSA. The trim removed 1 base at V and 4 bases at J, leaving 5 bases unmatched. The CDR3: CASSLVGTGPYNEQFF. CDR3 DNA sequence: TGTGCCAGCAGCTTAGTTGGGACAGGGCCATACAATGAGCAGTTCTTC. The whole variable domain, filled in from reference TRBV7-2 and TRBJ2-1, reads GAGVSQSPSNKVTEKGKDVELRCDPISGHTALYWYRQSLGQGLEFLIYFQGNSAPDKSGLPSDRFSAERTGGSVSTLTIQRTQQEDSAVYLCASSLVGTGPYNEQFFGPGTRLTVL.

This clonotype was counted ten times or more. The DNA for the CDR3 is TGCGCCAGCAGCTCTAACCCCGACCAGAACGAGCAGTACTTC. Translating it yields CASSSNPDQNEQYF. The rearrangement uses TRBV5-1 and TRBJ2-7; D uncertain. The germline V gene has CDR1 SGHRS and CDR2 YFSETQ. Between the trimmed V and J ends, which lost 3 bases and 5 bases, there was a span of 15 bases. The CDR3 has 14 residues.

This clonotype showed up many times. The V gene is TRBV6-1, the J gene TRBJ2-5; D unresolved. V lost 3 bases and J 1 base, leaving 12 bases between the germline ends. Germline V gene lookup returns CDR1 MNHNS and CDR2 SASEGT. There are 15 residues in the CDR3. The CDR3 region is CASSDFTGFQETQYF. DNA for the CDR3: TGTGCCAGCAGTGATTTTACTGGGTTCCAAGAGACCCAGTACTTC.

This clonotype was detected ten times or more. V and J are TRBV30 and TRBJ2-7; 7 nucleotides align to TRBD2. The J segment lost 1 base and the V segment lost 1 base, leaving 7 bases of the junction unmatched. This CDR3 region has 15 residues. Germline V lookup: CDR1 GTSNPN, CDR2 SVGIG (reference sequence). CDR3 region: CAWSAGGRRSYEQYF. For the CDR3, the DNA is TGTGCCTGGAGTGCGGGGGGAAGGAGATCCTACGAGCAGTACTTC.